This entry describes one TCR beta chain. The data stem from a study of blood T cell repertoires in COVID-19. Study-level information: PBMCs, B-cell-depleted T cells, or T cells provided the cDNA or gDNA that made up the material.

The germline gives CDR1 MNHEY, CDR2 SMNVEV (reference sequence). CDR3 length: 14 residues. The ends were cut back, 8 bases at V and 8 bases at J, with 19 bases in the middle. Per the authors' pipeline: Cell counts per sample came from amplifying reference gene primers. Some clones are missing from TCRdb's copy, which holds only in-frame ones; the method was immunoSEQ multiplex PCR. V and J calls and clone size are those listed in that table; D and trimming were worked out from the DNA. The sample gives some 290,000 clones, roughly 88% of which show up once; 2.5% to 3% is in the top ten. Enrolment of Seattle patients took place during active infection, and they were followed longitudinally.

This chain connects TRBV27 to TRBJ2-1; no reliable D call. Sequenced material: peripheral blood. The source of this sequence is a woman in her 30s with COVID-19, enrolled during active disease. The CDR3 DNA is TGTGCCAGCGGAACACGCATAAGACACGATGAGCAGTTCTTC. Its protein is CASGTRIRHDEQFF.